The present TCR beta chain was sequenced within a study of tumor and adjacent non-tumor tissue in lung cancer. Background on the study: Aged 31 to 76 years, patients included 9 to 11 men and roughly 5 women with stage I to III disease.

No cell sorting was done before RNA was extracted from the tissue. The normal lung tissue was taken more than 3 cm from the tumor edge. Note on this clonotype: Its specificity is not known. This could be a read error, since a much larger clone is one nucleotide away. It is likely a read error, because the conserved phenylalanine at the end of the CDR3 is missing.

Three rounds of nested PCR, following a modified ARM-PCR protocol, produced the TCRbeta library. TCRdb ran MiXCR on the multiplex PCR reads and lists one entry per CDR3 protein. The sample lists around 75,000 distinct CDR3 sequences, roughly 75% occurring once. Study findings and constraints: Normal lung showed higher cumulative top 100 clone frequency than tumor. Higher tumor TCR diversity was associated with shorter survival. TCR diversity was significantly greater in tumor than normal lung tissue.

V lost 5 bases and J lost 7; bases outside the gene matches: 8. The CDR3 is 13 residues long. Germline V gives CDR1 DFQATT, CDR2 SNEGSKA (reference sequence). This rearrangement joins TRBV20-1 to TRBJ2-7; 10 bases are a match to TRBD1. The source of this sequence is a woman between 50 and 59 years old with non-small cell lung cancer. Input material: distant non-tumor lung tissue. In DNA, the CDR3 is TGCAGTGCTCCTCCCGGGACAGGGGCAGAGCAGTACTAC. Translation gives CSAPPGTGAEQYY.